This TCR beta chain originates from a study of glioma-infiltrating T cells. Whole-study findings and limits: Tissue and blood shared very few CDR3 sequences.

Points on this clonotype: Its antigen is not identified. One end of the junction does not line up with germline, which may come from a read error.

Amplification of TCR alpha and beta CDR3 regions from RNA used iRepertoire nested multiplex PCR. TCRdb used MiXCR to reprocess the multiplex PCR reads, holding one entry per CDR3 protein. The sample lists tens of thousands of distinct CDR3 sequences, under 30% seen once, with roughly 6.7% in the top ten. The sample was glioma tissue, nonneoplastic brain tissue, or PBMCs (not recorded which). The clonotype comes from a human donor with low-grade glioma or glioblastoma, undergoing nonglioma brain surgery, or in good health (not recorded which).

CDR3 region: CAGSKRTRRAYNEQFF. DNA of the CDR3: TGTGCCGGCAGTAAACGGACACGACGAGCCTACAATGAGCAGTTCTTC. This rearrangement joins TRBV6-1 to TRBJ2-1, with TRBD1 as a possible D gene (5 bases). Per germline, CDR1 MNHNS and CDR2 SASEGT. CDR3 length: 16 amino acids.